This T cell receptor (beta chain) was captured in a study of blood T cell repertoires in COVID-19. Original analysis: Amplification from reference gene primers served as the basis for estimated nucleated cell counts. The protocol was immunoSEQ multiplex PCR, while the TCRdb copy is restricted to in-frame clones and leaves out a portion. Clone size and the V and J calls come from that table; the DNA yielded D and trimming. The sample has about 490,000 clones, approximately 85% seen once. The CDR3 runs 12 residues. V lost 3 bases and J lost 5, with 10 bases in between. Germline V gene data show CDR1 as GTSNPN and CDR2 as SVGIG (reference sequence).

This TCR was sampled from a human donor in a cohort sampled during active COVID-19. V usage is TRBV30 and J usage is TRBJ2-5; the D is unclear. Source material: peripheral blood. CDR3 sequence (DNA): TGTGCCTGGAGCGCATACCGGGAGACCCAGTACTTC. It specifies CAWSAYRETQYF.